The entry that follows covers one T cell receptor beta chain sequence. The sample is drawn from a study of blood T cells in healthy people across ages. V was trimmed by 1 base and J by 8 bases, leaving 20 bases between them. Germline V gene data show CDR1 as LGHNA and CDR2 as YNFKEQ. The CDR3 is 16 amino acids. Staff drew 9 to 10 milliliters of peripheral blood from each donor. Combining a sample-barcoded 5' primer with a J-beta primer mix, a second PCR ran for roughly 6 to 11 cycles. TCRdb itself ran the 5' RACE reads through MiXCR, one entry per CDR3 protein. The sample lists about 1 million distinct CDR3 sequences; around 45% were seen once.

V is TRBV4-2 and J is TRBJ1-1, with a tentative D call TRBD1 (6 bases). Sequencing used blood. The sequence was obtained from a woman aged 55-70 years in good health. The DNA of the CDR3 is TGTGCCAGCAGCCAAGTCTTTACAGGGACCTCCTCGGAAGCTTTCTTT. Its translation is CASSQVFTGTSSEAFF.